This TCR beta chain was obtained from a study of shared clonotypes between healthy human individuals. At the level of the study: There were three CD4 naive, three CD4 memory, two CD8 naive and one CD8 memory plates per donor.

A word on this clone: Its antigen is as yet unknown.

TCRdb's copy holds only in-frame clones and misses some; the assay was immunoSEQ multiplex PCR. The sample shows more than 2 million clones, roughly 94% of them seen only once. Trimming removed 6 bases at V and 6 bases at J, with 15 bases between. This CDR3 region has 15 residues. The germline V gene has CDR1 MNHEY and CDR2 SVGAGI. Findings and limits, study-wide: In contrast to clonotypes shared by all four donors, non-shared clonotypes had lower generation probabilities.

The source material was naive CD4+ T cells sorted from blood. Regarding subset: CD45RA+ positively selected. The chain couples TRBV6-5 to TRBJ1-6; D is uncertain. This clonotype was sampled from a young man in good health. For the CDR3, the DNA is TGTGCCAGCAGGAACCTGATTGGGCCTAATTCACCCCTCCACTTT. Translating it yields CASRNLIGPNSPLHF.